These 29 T cell receptor beta chains were sequenced from one sample in a study of blood T cell repertoires in COVID-19. The table came from immunoSEQ multiplex PCR; TCRdb's copy has only in-frame clones and leaves some out. The sample lists some 26,000 clones, about 72% occurring once. The sequencing sample was made of peripheral blood. The receptor set was obtained from a woman older than 75 with acute or convalescent COVID-19.

This clone has only one observation. J is TRBJ2-1 and V is TRBV7-2, with TRBD2 matching over 14 bases. Trimming removed 4 bases from V and 8 bases from J; junction bases left unmatched: 4. Germline V gene sequence: CDR1 SGHTA, CDR2 FQGNSA. The CDR3 spans 15 residues. The chain's CDR3 is CASSSTSGRAYEQFF. As DNA, the CDR3 is TGTGCCAGCAGCTCGACTAGCGGGAGGGCTTATGAGCAGTTCTTC.

A single count supports this clone. The chain recombines TRBV19 with TRBJ2-3; tentative D call: TRBD1 (6 bases). Germline loops: CDR1 LNHDA, CDR2 SQIVND (reference sequence). The CDR3 length is 14 residues. Trimming removed 8 bases at V and 0 bases at J, with 12 bases between. The CDR3 coding sequence is TGTGCCAGTCTCCAGGGGCCCAGCACAGATACGCAGTATTTT. Translating it yields CASLQGPSTDTQYF. The whole variable domain, remainder taken from reference TRBV19 and TRBJ2-3, is DGGITQSPKYLFRKEGQNVTLSCEQNLNHDAMYWYRQDPGQGLRLIYYSQIVNDFQKGDIAEGYSVSREKKESFPLTVTSAQKNPTAFYLCASLQGPSTDTQYFGPGTRLTVL.

DNA for the CDR3: TGTGCCAGCAGAAACAGGGGTTCGAGCAATCAGCCCCAGCATTTT. Translated: CASRNRGSSNQPQHF. This rearrangement joins TRBV28 to TRBJ1-5; TRBD1 aligns across 7 bases. Germline values: CDR1 MDHEN, CDR2 SYDVKM. V was clipped by 6 bases and J by 1 base; unmatched bases: 6. The length of the CDR3 is 15 residues.

This CDR3 is CASSLIRELGEAFF. The DNA of the CDR3 is TGTGCCAGCAGCTTGATCCGGGAGCTTGGTGAAGCTTTCTTT. The genes are TRBV5-5 and TRBJ1-1; no clear D. From germline, CDR1 is SGHKS and CDR2 YYEKEE (reference sequence). The CDR3 is 14 amino acids. Deletions cut 1 base from V and 7 bases from J, with 14 bases between.

In regard to this clone: Other DNA sequences within the sample encode an identical CDR3. CDR3 loop: CASSMSGTDTQYF. In DNA form, the CDR3 reads TGTGCCAGTAGTATGTCCGGCACAGATACGCAGTATTTT. The chain employs TRBV19 and TRBJ2-3; no firm D call. The CDR3 loop spans 13 amino acids. Per the germline V gene, CDR1 is LNHDA and CDR2 is SQIVND (reference sequence). Between the trimmed V and J ends, which lost 3 bases and 1 base, there was a span of 5 bases.

The J gene is TRBJ2-3, the V gene TRBV1; TRBD2, the table's D call, lacks a check against the DNA. TRBV1 is a known pseudogene. The CDR3 covers 22 residues. This CDR3 reads CTSSQGPKLSGTSGLNPDTQYF. In DNA form, the CDR3 reads TGCACCAGCAGCCAAGGACCGAAACTTTCCGGGACTAGCGGGCTTAATCCAGATACGCAGTATTTT.

CDR3 DNA: TGTGCCAGCAGCCAAGAGAGAGTAGCGGGGTACAATGAGCAGTTCTTC. It yields the protein CASSQERVAGYNEQFF. The rearrangement links TRBV3-1 (or the pseudogene TRBV3-2) to TRBJ2-1; 8 bases are shared with TRBD2. The CDR3 contains 16 residues. The germline gives CDR1 LGHDT, CDR2 YNNKEL (reference sequence). J was trimmed by 4 bases and V by 0 bases; bases with no gene match: 5.

The chain carries TRBV5-8 and TRBJ1-1, with D possibly matching TRBD1 (6 bases). Between the trimmed V and J ends, which lost 4 bases and 4 bases, there was a span of 14 bases. The CDR3 contains 14 residues. Germline CDR1 and CDR2: SGHTS and YDEGEE. CDR3 protein: CASSPRTAITEAFF. As DNA, the CDR3 is TGTGCCAGCAGCCCGAGGACAGCAATCACTGAAGCTTTCTTT.

V is TRBV5-1 and J is TRBJ2-5; 9 bases are a match to TRBD1. This CDR3 contains 16 residues. Germline V lookup: CDR1 SGHRS, CDR2 YFSETQ. With 4 bases clipped from V and 5 bases from J, the junction kept 12 bases outside the gene matches. Written as DNA, the CDR3 is TGCGCCAGCAGCCCCCGGCCGGGACAGGGAGATGAGACCCAGTACTTC. It translates to CASSPRPGQGDETQYF. The variable domain in full, with the rest retrieved from reference TRBV5-1 and TRBJ2-5, is KAGVTQTPRYLIKTRGQQVTLSCSPISGHRSVSWYQQTPGQGLQFLFEYFSETQRNKGNFPGRFSGRQFSNSRSEMNVSTLELGDSALYLCASSPRPGQGDETQYFGPGTRLLVL.

The V and J genes are TRBV11-2 and TRBJ2-3; D perhaps matches TRBD2 (5 bases). The CDR3 runs 16 residues. The germline CDR1 and CDR2 sequences are SGHAT and FQNNGV. The V and J ends lost 0 bases and 1 base respectively, with 11 bases between them. This CDR3 reads CASSLDSARGTDTQYF. Written as DNA, the CDR3 is TGTGCCAGCAGCTTAGACTCGGCGCGGGGCACAGATACGCAGTATTTT.

This chain connects TRBV5-6 to TRBJ1-2; D gene unclear. The CDR3 loop spans 11 amino acids. Trimming cost V 3 bases and J 4 bases, with 4 bases left between them. CDR1 SGHDT and CDR2 YYEEEE come from the germline V gene. CDR3 residues: CASSSFYGYTF. For the CDR3, the DNA is TGTGCCAGCAGCTCTTTCTATGGCTACACCTTC.

V and J are TRBV7-9 and TRBJ2-5, with D possibly TRBD1 on 6 matching bases. Germline lookup yields CDR1 SEHNR and CDR2 FQNEAQ (reference sequence). V lost 5 bases and J 2 bases, leaving 15 bases between the germline ends. This CDR3 region has 15 residues. The CDR3 DNA reads as TGTGCCAGCAGCCTTCTCAGGGGAAGGCAAGAGACCCAGTACTTC. Residues: CASSLLRGRQETQYF.

This clone showed up just a few times. The chain uses TRBV3-1 (or the pseudogene TRBV3-2) and TRBJ2-5, with 8 bases matching TRBD2. This CDR3 comprises 15 residues. Germline loops: CDR1 LGHDT, CDR2 YNNKEL (reference sequence). V lost 1 base, J lost 5 bases, and 6 bases stayed unmatched. The CDR3 coding sequence is TGTGCCAGCAGCCAAGTATCGGCTAGCGGGGAGACCCAGTACTTC. Translation gives CASSQVSASGETQYF.

The chain combines TRBV19 with TRBJ1-5; 8 bases align to TRBD1. V was clipped by 7 bases and J by 2 bases; unmatched bases: 10. The length of the CDR3 is 16 residues. CDR1 LNHDA and CDR2 SQIVND come from the germline V gene (reference sequence). CDR3 region: CASTLLPGQGNQPQHF. The CDR3, as DNA: TGTGCCAGTACCCTTCTTCCGGGACAGGGCAATCAGCCCCAGCATTTT.

This chain links TRBV7-9 with TRBJ1-6, with TRBD1 matching over 9 bases. The CDR3 covers 15 residues. V was pared by 1 base and J by 7 bases, with 2 bases of the junction left unmatched. Per the germline V gene, CDR1 is SEHNR and CDR2 is FQNEAQ (reference sequence). The CDR3 DNA sequence: TGTGCCAGCAGCTTAGAAACAGGGGGCAATTCACCCCTCCACTTT. Its translation is CASSLETGGNSPLHF.

V gene TRBV18 combines with J gene TRBJ2-1; 12 bases align to TRBD2. Germline assignment: CDR1 KGHSH and CDR2 LQKENI. The CDR3 is made up of 17 amino acids. V lost 3 bases and J lost 9; bases outside the gene matches: 12. The CDR3 sequence: CASSPGGTSGRSSEQFF. CDR3 in DNA: TGTGCCAGCTCACCGGGCGGCACTAGCGGGAGGTCGAGTGAGCAGTTCTTC.

This chain connects TRBV4-1 to TRBJ1-1; no definite D call. The CDR3 runs 14 residues. The ends were cut back, 6 bases at V and 10 bases at J, with 21 bases in the middle. The germline CDR1 and CDR2 sequences are MGHRA and YSYEKL. The CDR3 is CASSSTSTSGRAFF. In DNA, the CDR3 is TGCGCCAGCAGTTCTACCTCTACCAGTGGGAGAGCTTTCTTT.

The chain employs TRBV5-5 and TRBJ2-3; TRBD2 matches at 14 bases. CDR1 SGHKS and CDR2 YYEKEE come from the germline V gene (reference sequence). This CDR3 is 16 amino acids long. Trimming cost V 5 bases and J 5 bases; bases outside gene matches: 7. CDR3 amino acids: CASRTSGGAGGDTQYF. In DNA, the CDR3 is TGTGCCAGCAGGACTAGCGGGGGGGCTGGTGGAGATACGCAGTATTTT.

This chain joins TRBV10-2 and TRBJ1-5; TRBD1 aligns across 7 bases. The germline gives CDR1 WSHSY, CDR2 SAAADI. V shed 8 bases, J shed 3 bases, and the junction held 7 bases outside the gene matches. The CDR3 is made up of 14 amino acids. CDR3 coding DNA: TGCGCCAGCCGCCAGGGGGGTAACAATCAGCCCCAGCATTTT. Translated: CASRQGGNNQPQHF.

The chain links TRBV19 to TRBJ2-7, with 12 bases lining up with TRBD2. There are 16 residues in the CDR3. The V segment lost 1 base and the J segment 2 bases; nucleotides outside the gene matches: 3. Germline lookup yields CDR1 LNHDA and CDR2 SQIVND (reference sequence). The CDR3 spells CASSIAASGRAYEQYF. CDR3 DNA sequence: TGTGCCAGTAGTATAGCCGCTAGCGGGAGGGCCTACGAGCAGTACTTC.

V usage is TRBV20-1 and J usage is TRBJ2-1; no firm D call. Trimming took off 3 bases at V and 6 bases at J, with 6 bases between the two ends. Germline assignment: CDR1 DFQATT and CDR2 SNEGSKA (reference sequence). The CDR3 spans 11 residues. CDR3 bases: TGCAGTGCTAGCCCCGGCAATGAGCAGTTCTTC. Its protein is CSASPGNEQFF.

The genes are TRBV7-2 and TRBJ1-2; D gene ambiguous. The length of the CDR3 is 14 residues. Per the germline V gene, CDR1 is SGHTA and CDR2 is FQGNSA. The ends were cut back, 5 bases at V and 5 bases at J, with 15 bases in the middle. CDR3 sequence reads: CASSISGRPYGYTF. CDR3 nucleotides: TGTGCCAGCAGCATTAGTGGCAGGCCATATGGCTACACCTTC.

V usage is TRBV28 and J usage is TRBJ1-5, with D maybe TRBD1 (6 bases). Germline V gene lookup returns CDR1 MDHEN and CDR2 SYDVKM. This CDR3 contains 16 residues. V shed 6 bases and J shed 5 bases, with 20 bases lying between them. Here the CDR3 reads CASSPLGTQFYQPQHF. The CDR3 DNA reads TGTGCCAGCAGCCCGTTAGGGACACAGTTCTATCAGCCCCAGCATTTT.

CDR3 coding DNA: TGTGCCAGCAGTGAAAGTCCATGGGCAGGGGAAGGCTACACCTTC. It encodes CASSESPWAGEGYTF. The rearrangement links TRBV6-1 to TRBJ1-2; weak D call: TRBD1 (6 bases). The length of the CDR3 is 15 residues. Germline assignment: CDR1 MNHNS and CDR2 SASEGT. Deletions cut 2 bases from V and 8 bases from J, with 18 bases between.

This clone was picked up a small number of times. This chain uses TRBV5-4 with TRBJ2-3; 8 nucleotides match TRBD2. The CDR3 consists of 14 residues. Losses at the gene ends were 4 bases for V and 4 bases for J; bases not matched to a gene: 5. Germline CDR1 reads SGHNT; CDR2 reads YYREEE (reference sequence). As DNA, the CDR3 is TGTGCCAGCAGCACTATCGGGGGGGCAGATACGCAGTATTTT. Amino acid sequence: CASSTIGGADTQYF.

The rearrangement uses TRBV28 and TRBJ1-1; D is uncertain. The CDR3 is 13 amino acids. The germline V gene encodes CDR1 MDHEN and CDR2 SYDVKM. The V end lost 6 bases, the J end lost 3 bases, and 11 bases lay between the germline ends. The CDR3 sequence is CASRSGGYTEAFF. The CDR3 coding sequence is TGTGCCAGCAGATCCGGCGGGTACACTGAAGCTTTCTTT.

This clone was detected only a few times. The genes are TRBV5-1 and TRBJ2-5; D is possibly TRBD2 (6 bases). This CDR3 is 16 amino acids long. The germline V gene encodes CDR1 SGHRS and CDR2 YFSETQ. Trimming cost V 0 bases and J 0 bases, with 12 bases left between them. This chain's CDR3 is CASSLAFAGNQETQYF. CDR3 coding DNA: TGCGCCAGCAGCTTGGCCTTTGCGGGAAACCAAGAGACCCAGTACTTC.

The chain employs TRBV12-3 or TRBV12-4 and TRBJ1-2; 7 bases align to TRBD1. The CDR3 spans 13 residues. Trimming took 4 bases from V and 5 from J; bases not matched to a gene: 4. For the CDR3, the DNA is TGTGCCAGCAGTTACAGGGGAGGATATGGCTACACCTTC. This encodes CASSYRGGYGYTF.

The CDR3 sequence is CASRRTAQGETQYF. CDR3 sequence (DNA): TGTGCCAGCAGGCGGACAGCCCAGGGTGAGACCCAGTACTTC. The chain carries TRBV2 and TRBJ2-5; perhaps TRBD1 as D (6 bases). Looked up from germline, CDR1 is SNHLY and CDR2 is FYNNEI. The CDR3 is 14 residues long. V dropped 6 bases and J dropped 5 bases, with 16 bases sitting between them.